This T cell receptor beta chain stems from a study of cytomegalovirus exposure and HLA in healthy donors. Study-level background: Approximately 180 million T cells yielded some 120 million unique TCR beta sequences in earlier analysis.

It was healthy bone marrow donors who served as donors. PCR was performed using 60 Vbeta and 13 Jbeta primers. Clones were read by immunoSEQ multiplex PCR, and TCRdb kept only the in-frame ones, dropping some. The sample shows around 170,000 clones, around 80% of them seen only once. Germline assignment: CDR1 MNHNS and CDR2 SASEGT. CDR3 size: 15 residues. Trimming removed 6 bases from V and 0 bases from J; junction bases left unmatched: 6. The receptor was derived from a man aged 18-30 years in good health and CMV-seronegative. Sequencing was carried out using PBMCs. The chain joins TRBV6-1 to TRBJ2-7; TRBD1 aligns across 9 bases. The CDR3 sequence is CASRATGGSSYEQYF. The CDR3 DNA follows: TGTGCCAGCAGGGCGACAGGGGGGAGCTCCTACGAGCAGTACTTC.